This entry is about one T cell receptor (beta chain). These data come from a study of blood T cell repertoires in COVID-19. At the level of the study: Collection of acute and convalescent COVID-19 samples took place in the United States, Italy and Spain.

Original processing methods: Counts of nucleated cells, estimated from reference gene primer amplification, were obtained. Profiling relied on immunoSEQ multiplex PCR, and the TCRdb table lists in-frame clones only, not all of them. V and J calls plus clone size are reproduced from that table; the DNA served to infer D and trimming. The sample holds about 250,000 clones, approximately 90% seen once. The Seattle patients, enrolled during active infection, were followed longitudinally. The sequenced sample was peripheral blood. This TCR came from a woman aged 30 to 39 with COVID-19, enrolled during active disease.

The CDR3 spells CASSEGQLAKAFF. The CDR3 DNA follows: TGCGCCAGCAGTGAGGGACAGCTAGCAAAAGCTTTCTTT. The rearrangement links TRBV10-1 to TRBJ1-1; tentative D call: TRBD1 (6 bases). This CDR3 has 13 residues. The ends were cut back, 2 bases at V and 9 bases at J, with 13 bases in the middle. In germline, CDR1 is WNHNN, CDR2 SYGVQD (reference sequence).